The 22 T cell receptor beta chains below were found in one sample sequenced in a study of blood T cell repertoires in COVID-19. The table came from immunoSEQ multiplex PCR; TCRdb's copy has only in-frame clones and leaves some out. The table shows approximately 190,000 clones, with approximately 83% occurring only once. Sequencing used PBMCs or T cells enriched from blood (not recorded which). The receptors derive from a man aged 35 to 55 who had recovered from COVID-19.

This chain connects TRBV5-1 to TRBJ2-1; 14 bases line up with TRBD2. Germline V gene lookup returns CDR1 SGHRS and CDR2 YFSETQ. This CDR3 region has 16 residues. The J segment lost 6 bases and the V segment lost 4 bases, leaving 6 bases of the junction unmatched. This CDR3 reads CASSPSTSGGANEQFF. CDR3 nucleotide sequence: TGCGCCAGCAGCCCGTCGACTAGCGGGGGGGCCAATGAGCAGTTCTTC.

This clone was detected once. V is TRBV20-1 and J is TRBJ2-4; D gene unclear. The V end was cut by 3 bases, the J end by 2 bases, with 8 bases between. The CDR3 length is 13 residues. The germline gives CDR1 DFQATT, CDR2 SNEGSKA (reference sequence). The CDR3 region is CSASTITKNIQYF. The DNA for the CDR3 is TGCAGTGCTAGTACTATTACCAAAAACATTCAGTACTTC.

This clone has a handful of counts. The V call is TRBV7-2, the J call TRBJ1-1; TRBD1 might be the D (5 bases). This CDR3 comprises 16 residues. Germline CDR1 is SGHTA and CDR2 is FQGNSA. Trimming shortened V by 4 bases and J by 2 bases, and 17 bases separated the two germline ends. This chain's CDR3 is CASSYRVGAVNTEAFF. The CDR3 DNA follows: TGTGCCAGCAGCTATAGGGTAGGGGCAGTCAACACTGAAGCTTTCTTT.

This chain connects TRBV6-5 to TRBJ1-2; the match to TRBD1 covers 9 bases. Trimming at V came to 7 bases and at J to 7 bases, leaving 13 bases not matched to a gene. The CDR3 is 15 amino acids. Looked up from germline, CDR1 is MNHEY and CDR2 is SVGAGI. The chain's CDR3 is CASTQGTGLAGGYTF. CDR3 sequence (DNA): TGTGCCAGCACCCAAGGGACAGGGCTGGCTGGTGGCTACACCTTC.

J is TRBJ2-3 and V is TRBV7-6; TRBD1 aligns across 10 bases. The germline gives CDR1 SGHVS, CDR2 FNYEAQ. The CDR3 has 16 amino acids. Trimming cost V 7 bases and J 7 bases; bases outside gene matches: 14. DNA of the CDR3: TGTGCCAGCACCGAAGGAGGGGGACAGGGGATTTATACGCAGTATTTT. Its protein is CASTEGGGQGIYTQYF.

V usage is TRBV5-4 and J usage is TRBJ1-1; D is ambiguous. V shed 2 bases and J shed 4 bases, with 12 bases lying between them. The germline CDR1 and CDR2 sequences are SGHNT and YYREEE (reference sequence). The CDR3 runs to 14 residues. The CDR3 sequence: CASSLDAGGTEAFF. The CDR3 DNA is TGTGCCAGCAGCTTAGACGCCGGCGGCACTGAAGCTTTCTTT.

The rearrangement uses TRBV7-9 and TRBJ2-2, with unresolved D. V lost 5 bases, J lost 6 bases, and 10 bases lay in between. Germline lookup yields CDR1 SEHNR and CDR2 FQNEAQ (reference sequence). The CDR3 totals 13 residues. The CDR3 reads CASSLVIAGELFF. CDR3 in DNA: TGTGCCAGCAGCCTCGTTATCGCCGGGGAGCTGTTTTTT.

This chain connects TRBV7-9 to TRBJ1-2; 7 nucleotides agree with TRBD1. The junction had 12 bases not matched to a gene; V was cut back by 3 bases and J by 8 bases. There are 15 residues in the CDR3. Germline CDR1 SEHNR, CDR2 FQNEAQ (reference sequence). CDR3 coding DNA: TGTGCCAGCAGCTTGCCGGGACAGCCCAACTTGGGCTACACCTTC. This encodes CASSLPGQPNLGYTF.

V usage is TRBV11-2 and J usage is TRBJ1-2, with D unresolved. Germline CDR1 and CDR2: SGHAT and FQNNGV. Deletions cut 4 bases from V and 5 bases from J, with 5 bases between. The CDR3 sequence is 11 residues long. CDR3 sequence reads: CASSSYYGYTF. For the CDR3, the DNA is TGTGCCAGCAGCTCTTATTATGGCTACACCTTC.

This clone was seen once. This chain uses TRBV19 with TRBJ1-5; D possibly corresponds to TRBD1 (6 bases). This CDR3 comprises 15 residues. V was clipped by 4 bases and J by 6 bases, with 16 bases between them. Germline assignment: CDR1 LNHDA and CDR2 SQIVND (reference sequence). The CDR3 DNA sequence: TGTGCCAGTAGTACTCACAGGGTCGGCGGTCAGCCCCAGCATTTT. Residues: CASSTHRVGGQPQHF.

This chain uses TRBV28 with TRBJ1-2, with D maybe TRBD1 (5 bases). The germline CDR1 and CDR2 sequences are MDHEN and SYDVKM. CDR3 length: 12 residues. Trimming stripped 5 bases from V and 4 bases from J, with 8 bases between. DNA for the CDR3: TGTGCCAGCAGTCAGGGATTCTATGGCTACACCTTC. As protein: CASSQGFYGYTF.

The V gene is TRBV4-3, the J gene TRBJ1-6; a weak D match, TRBD1 (6 bases). The CDR3 is 16 residues long. V was trimmed by 4 bases and J by 7 bases, leaving 17 bases between them. Germline V lookup: CDR1 LGHNA, CDR2 YSLEER. CDR3 DNA: TGCGCCAGCAGCCCACAACAGGGATCAGGGAATTCACCCCTCCACTTT. As protein: CASSPQQGSGNSPLHF.

The J gene is TRBJ1-5, the V gene TRBV19, with D possibly matching TRBD1 (5 bases). Germline V lookup: CDR1 LNHDA, CDR2 SQIVND (reference sequence). This CDR3 region has 15 residues. V was cut by 3 bases and J by 4 bases, with 13 bases left in between. This CDR3 reads CASSMSGNENQPQHF. The CDR3 DNA follows: TGTGCCAGTAGTATGTCAGGGAACGAGAATCAGCCCCAGCATTTT. Drawing the rest from reference TRBV19 and TRBJ1-5, the complete variable domain is DGGITQSPKYLFRKEGQNVTLSCEQNLNHDAMYWYRQDPGQGLRLIYYSQIVNDFQKGDIAEGYSVSREKKESFPLTVTSAQKNPTAFYLCASSMSGNENQPQHFGDGTRLSIL.

The chain recombines TRBV11-2 with TRBJ1-3, with D unclear. Germline loops: CDR1 SGHAT, CDR2 FQNNGV. V lost 6 bases and J lost 4, with 16 bases in between. The CDR3 loop spans 15 amino acids. The CDR3: CASREAGFLGNTIYF. CDR3 nucleotide sequence: TGTGCCAGCAGGGAAGCCGGGTTTCTCGGAAACACCATATATTTT.

The chain carries TRBV6-5 and TRBJ1-2; 7 bases align to TRBD1. The CDR3 contains 15 residues. Trimming at V came to 2 bases and at J to 4 bases, leaving 7 bases not matched to a gene. Per germline, CDR1 MNHEY and CDR2 SVGAGI. In nucleotides, the CDR3 is TGTGCCAGCAGTTACCTTGACAGGGCAGGCTATGGCTACACCTTC. Protein: CASSYLDRAGYGYTF.

The chain combines TRBV29-1 with TRBJ1-2; D is possibly TRBD1 (5 bases). The CDR3 spans 13 residues. Germline CDR1 SQVTM, CDR2 ANQGSEA. V lost 0 bases and J 6 bases, leaving 11 bases between the germline ends. DNA for the CDR3: TGCAGCGTTGAAGAACCAGGGTTACATGGCTACACCTTC. Its protein product is CSVEEPGLHGYTF.

The rearrangement joins TRBV4-2 to TRBJ2-5, with 8 bases aligning to TRBD2. Germline CDR1 LGHNA, CDR2 YNFKEQ. After removal of 8 bases from V and 2 bases from J, the junction contained 10 bases not matched to a gene. The length of the CDR3 is 15 residues. This CDR3 is CASARRPGGQETQYF. The CDR3 bases are TGTGCCAGCGCCCGGAGACCGGGGGGGCAAGAGACCCAGTACTTC.

This clone has more than one count but fewer than ten. This chain joins TRBV11-2 and TRBJ1-1, with D maybe TRBD1 (5 bases). V was pared by 8 bases and J by 3 bases, with 19 bases between. The CDR3 is made up of 15 amino acids. Germline CDR1 is SGHAT and CDR2 is FQNNGV. CDR3 loop: CASRRGVRGDTEAFF. The CDR3 nucleotides are TGTGCCAGCCGACGGGGGGTGCGAGGGGACACTGAAGCTTTCTTT. The variable domain in full, with the rest retrieved from reference TRBV11-2 and TRBJ1-1, is EAGVAQSPRYKIIEKRQSVAFWCNPISGHATLYWYQQILGQGPKLLIQFQNNGVVDDSQLPKDRFSAERLKGVDSTLKIQPAKLEDSAVYLCASRRGVRGDTEAFFGQGTRLTVV.

The chain combines TRBV29-1 with TRBJ1-1, with 7 bases aligning to TRBD1. The germline CDR1 and CDR2 sequences are SQVTM and ANQGSEA. V lost 7 bases to trimming and J lost 0 bases; unmatched junction nucleotides: 5. CDR3 size: 13 residues. The CDR3: CSGDRHLNTEAFF. The DNA of the CDR3 is TGCAGCGGGGACAGACATTTGAACACTGAAGCTTTCTTT.

This clone was counted once. The chain joins TRBV9 to TRBJ1-2, with 9 bases identical to TRBD1. This CDR3 is built from 15 residues. From germline, CDR1 is SGDLS and CDR2 YYNGEE. The junction had 10 bases not matched to a gene; V was cut back by 4 bases and J by 6 bases. The CDR3 sequence is CASSLLGQGTNGYTF. CDR3 nucleotide sequence: TGTGCCAGCAGCCTACTGGGACAGGGAACCAATGGCTACACCTTC.

The table lists this clone with a count of one. J is TRBJ1-5 and V is TRBV28, with 7 bases identical to TRBD1. Germline assignment: CDR1 MDHEN and CDR2 SYDVKM. The junction had 5 bases not matched to a gene; V was cut back by 6 bases and J by 6 bases. CDR3 length: 13 residues. Here the CDR3 reads CASRRQGTQPQHF. The CDR3 region has the DNA TGTGCCAGCAGAAGACAGGGCACTCAGCCCCAGCATTTT.

This chain connects TRBV3-1 (or the pseudogene TRBV3-2) to TRBJ2-1, with TRBD2 matching over 11 bases. This CDR3 contains 15 residues. With 1 base clipped from V and 8 bases from J, the junction kept 4 bases outside the gene matches. The germline gives CDR1 LGHDT, CDR2 YNNKEL (reference sequence). The chain's CDR3 is CASSQGSGGAYEQFF. As DNA, the CDR3 is TGTGCCAGCAGCCAAGGTAGCGGGGGGGCCTATGAGCAGTTCTTC.